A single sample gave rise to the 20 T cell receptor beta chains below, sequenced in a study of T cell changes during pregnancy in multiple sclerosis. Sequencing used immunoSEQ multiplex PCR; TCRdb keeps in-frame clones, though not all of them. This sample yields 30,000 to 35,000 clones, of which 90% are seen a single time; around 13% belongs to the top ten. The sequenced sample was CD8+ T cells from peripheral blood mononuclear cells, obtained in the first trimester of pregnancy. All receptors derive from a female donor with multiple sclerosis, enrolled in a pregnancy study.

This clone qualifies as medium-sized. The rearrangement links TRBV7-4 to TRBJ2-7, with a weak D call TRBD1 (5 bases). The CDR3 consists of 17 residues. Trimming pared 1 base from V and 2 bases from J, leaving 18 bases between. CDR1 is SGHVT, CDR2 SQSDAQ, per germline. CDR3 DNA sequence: TGTGCCAGCAGCTTAGGAGAGTTCAGGGCACAGCCCTACGAGCAGTACTTC. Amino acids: CASSLGEFRAQPYEQYF. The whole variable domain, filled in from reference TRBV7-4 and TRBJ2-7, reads GAGVSQSPRYKVAKRGRDVALRCDSISGHVTLYWYRQTLGQGSEVLTYSQSDAQRDKSGRPSGRFSAERPERSVSTLKIQRTEQGDSAVYLCASSLGEFRAQPYEQYFGPGTRLTVT.

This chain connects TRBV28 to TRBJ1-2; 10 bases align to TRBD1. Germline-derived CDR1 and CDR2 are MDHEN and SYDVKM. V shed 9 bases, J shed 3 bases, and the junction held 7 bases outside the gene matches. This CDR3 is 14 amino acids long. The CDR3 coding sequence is TGTGCCAGTGTAGACAGGGGGCGTGACTATGGCTACACCTTC. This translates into CASVDRGRDYGYTF.

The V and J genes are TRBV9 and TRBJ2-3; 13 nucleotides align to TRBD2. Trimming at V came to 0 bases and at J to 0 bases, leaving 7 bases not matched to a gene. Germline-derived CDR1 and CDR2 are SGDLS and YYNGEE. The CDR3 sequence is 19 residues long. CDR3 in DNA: TGTGCCAGCAGCGTAGAGGGGGGGACTAGCGGGACAAGCACAGATACGCAGTATTTT. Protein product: CASSVEGGTSGTSTDTQYF.

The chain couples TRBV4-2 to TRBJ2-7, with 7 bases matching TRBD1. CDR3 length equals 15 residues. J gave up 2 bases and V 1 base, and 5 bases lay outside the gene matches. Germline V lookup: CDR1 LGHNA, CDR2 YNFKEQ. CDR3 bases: TGTGCCAGCAGCCAAGGAACAGGGGAAACCTACGAGCAGTACTTC. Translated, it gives CASSQGTGETYEQYF.

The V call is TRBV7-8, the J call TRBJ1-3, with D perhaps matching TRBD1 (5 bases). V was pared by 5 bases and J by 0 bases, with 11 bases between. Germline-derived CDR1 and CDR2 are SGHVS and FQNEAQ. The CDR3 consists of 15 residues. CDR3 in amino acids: CASSPRQLSGNTIYF. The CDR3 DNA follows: TGTGCCAGCAGCCCAAGACAGCTCTCTGGAAACACCATATATTTT.

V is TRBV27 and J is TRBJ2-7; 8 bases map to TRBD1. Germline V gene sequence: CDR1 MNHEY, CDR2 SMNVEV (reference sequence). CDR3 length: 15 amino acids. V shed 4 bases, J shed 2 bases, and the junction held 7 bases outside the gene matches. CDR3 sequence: CASSSGTGLTYEQYF. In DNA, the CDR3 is TGTGCCAGCAGTTCCGGGACAGGATTAACCTACGAGCAGTACTTC.

CDR3 residues: CASTLRTSGRAYNEQFF. The CDR3 DNA sequence: TGTGCCAGCACCCTACGGACTAGCGGGAGGGCCTACAATGAGCAGTTCTTC. The genes are TRBV28 and TRBJ2-1; 15 bases are a match to TRBD2. With V trimmed by 7 bases and J by 2 bases, 6 bases remained unmatched. Germline lookup yields CDR1 MDHEN and CDR2 SYDVKM. This CDR3 comprises 17 residues.

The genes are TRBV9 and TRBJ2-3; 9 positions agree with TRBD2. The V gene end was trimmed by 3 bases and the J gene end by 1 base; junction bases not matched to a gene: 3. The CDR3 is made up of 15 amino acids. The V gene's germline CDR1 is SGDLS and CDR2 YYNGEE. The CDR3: CASSGRLAGTDTQYF. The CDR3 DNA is TGTGCCAGCAGCGGACGACTAGCGGGCACAGATACGCAGTATTTT.

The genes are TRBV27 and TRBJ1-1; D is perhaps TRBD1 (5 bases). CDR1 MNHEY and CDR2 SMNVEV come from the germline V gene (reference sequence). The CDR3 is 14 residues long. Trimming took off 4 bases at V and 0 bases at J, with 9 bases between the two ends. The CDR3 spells CASSYDSLNTEAFF. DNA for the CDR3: TGTGCCAGCAGTTACGACAGTCTGAACACTGAAGCTTTCTTT.

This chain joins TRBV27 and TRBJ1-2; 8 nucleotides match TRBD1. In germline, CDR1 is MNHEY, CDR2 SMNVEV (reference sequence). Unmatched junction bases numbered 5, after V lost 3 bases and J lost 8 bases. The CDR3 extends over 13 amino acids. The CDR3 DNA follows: TGTGCCAGCAGTTTCACGACAGGGGAGGGCTACACCTTC. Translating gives CASSFTTGEGYTF.

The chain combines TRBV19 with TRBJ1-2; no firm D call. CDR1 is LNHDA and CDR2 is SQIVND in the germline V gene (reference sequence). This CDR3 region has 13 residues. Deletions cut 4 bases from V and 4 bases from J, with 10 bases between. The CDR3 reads CASSKSSLYGYTF. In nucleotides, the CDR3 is TGTGCCAGTAGTAAGTCGAGTCTCTATGGCTACACCTTC.

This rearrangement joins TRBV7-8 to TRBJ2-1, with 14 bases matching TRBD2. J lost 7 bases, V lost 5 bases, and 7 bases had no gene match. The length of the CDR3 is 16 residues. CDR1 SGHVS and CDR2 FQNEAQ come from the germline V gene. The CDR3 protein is CASSLGTSGSFNEQFF. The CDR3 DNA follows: TGTGCCAGCAGCCTAGGGACTAGCGGGAGTTTTAATGAGCAGTTCTTC.

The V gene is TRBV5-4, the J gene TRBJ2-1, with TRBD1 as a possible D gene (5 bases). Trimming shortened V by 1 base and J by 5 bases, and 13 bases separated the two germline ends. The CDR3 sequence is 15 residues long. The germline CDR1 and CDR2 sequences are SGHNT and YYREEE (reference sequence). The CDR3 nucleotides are TGTGCCAGCAGCTTGTCAGGGTTGGCACACAATGAGCAGTTCTTC. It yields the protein CASSLSGLAHNEQFF.

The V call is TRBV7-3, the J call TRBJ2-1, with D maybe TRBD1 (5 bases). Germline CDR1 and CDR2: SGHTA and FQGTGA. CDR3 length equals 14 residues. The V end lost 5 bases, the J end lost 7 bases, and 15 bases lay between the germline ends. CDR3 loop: CASSAIGAGNEQFF. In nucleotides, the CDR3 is TGTGCCAGCAGCGCAATAGGAGCAGGGAATGAGCAGTTCTTC.

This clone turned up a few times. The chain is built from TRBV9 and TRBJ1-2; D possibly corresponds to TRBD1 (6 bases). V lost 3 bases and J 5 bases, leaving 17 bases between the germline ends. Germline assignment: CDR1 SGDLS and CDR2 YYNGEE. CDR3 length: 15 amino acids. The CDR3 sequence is CASSARRGGEYGYTF. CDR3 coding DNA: TGTGCCAGCAGCGCCCGACGTGGGGGCGAATATGGCTACACCTTC. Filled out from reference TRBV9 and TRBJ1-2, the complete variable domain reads DSGVTQTPKHLITATGQRVTLRCSPRSGDLSVYWYQQSLDQGLQFLIQYYNGEERAKGNILERFSAQQFPDLHSELNLSSLELGDSALYFCASSARRGGEYGYTFGSGTRLTVV.

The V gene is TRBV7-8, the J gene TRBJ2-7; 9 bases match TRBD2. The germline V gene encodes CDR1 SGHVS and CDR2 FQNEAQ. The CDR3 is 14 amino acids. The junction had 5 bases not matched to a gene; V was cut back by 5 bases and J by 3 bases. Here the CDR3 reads CASSHPSGVYEQYF. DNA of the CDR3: TGTGCCAGCAGCCATCCTAGCGGGGTCTACGAGCAGTACTTC.

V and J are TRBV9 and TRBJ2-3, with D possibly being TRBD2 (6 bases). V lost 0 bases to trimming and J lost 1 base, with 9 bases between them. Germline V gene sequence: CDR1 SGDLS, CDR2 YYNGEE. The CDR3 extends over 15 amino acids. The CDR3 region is CASSVGLVGTDTQYF. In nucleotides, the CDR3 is TGTGCCAGCAGCGTAGGACTAGTTGGCACAGATACGCAGTATTTT.

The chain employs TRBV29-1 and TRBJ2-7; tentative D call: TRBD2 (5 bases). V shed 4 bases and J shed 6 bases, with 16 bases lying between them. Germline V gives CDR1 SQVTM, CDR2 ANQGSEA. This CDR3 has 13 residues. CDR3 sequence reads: CSVVGPRGSEQYF. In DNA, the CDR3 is TGCAGCGTTGTTGGCCCCCGGGGAAGCGAGCAGTACTTC.

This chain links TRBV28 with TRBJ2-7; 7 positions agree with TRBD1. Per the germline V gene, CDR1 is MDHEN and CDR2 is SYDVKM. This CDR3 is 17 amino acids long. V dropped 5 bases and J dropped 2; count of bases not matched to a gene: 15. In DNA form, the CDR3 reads TGTGCCAGCAGTCCAGGCCCGGCAGGGACAGAAGCCTACGAGCAGTACTTC. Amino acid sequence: CASSPGPAGTEAYEQYF.

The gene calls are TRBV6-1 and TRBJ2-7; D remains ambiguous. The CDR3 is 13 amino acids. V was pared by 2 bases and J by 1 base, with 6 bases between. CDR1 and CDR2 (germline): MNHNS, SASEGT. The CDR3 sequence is CASSEIESYEQYF. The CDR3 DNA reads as TGTGCCAGCAGTGAAATTGAGTCCTACGAGCAGTACTTC.